The 20 T cell receptor beta chains below all came from one sample that was sequenced in a study of tumor and adjacent non-tumor tissue in lung cancer. No cell sorting was done before RNA was extracted from the tissue. TCRbeta libraries were built with three rounds of nested PCR, modified from ARM-PCR. TCRdb reprocessed the multiplex PCR reads with MiXCR, giving one entry per CDR3 protein. The data contain some 77,000 distinct CDR3 sequences, approximately 68% of them singletons. Sequenced: lung tumor tissue. The origin of the receptors is a woman aged 70 to 79 with non-small cell lung cancer.

Turning to this clonotype: The junction and the germline gene differ at one end; a read error may be behind it. The V gene is TRBV6-1, the J gene TRBJ1-6; 8 bases line up with TRBD1. Per germline, CDR1 MNHNS and CDR2 SASEGT. The CDR3 contains 15 residues. CDR3 sequence reads: CANSEVQGANPPLHF. The CDR3 DNA is TGTGCCAACAGTGAAGTTCAGGGGGCGAATCCACCCCTCCACTTT.

A remark on this clonotype: This may arise from a read error, as a much more abundant clone is one base away. CDR3 sequence (DNA): TGTGCCAGCAGCTTGGGGCCTCCCACCTACGAGCAGTACTTC. It codes for CASSLGPPTYEQYF. The chain links TRBV5-4 to TRBJ2-7; no reliable D call. Germline assignment: CDR1 SGHNT and CDR2 YYREEE (reference sequence). The CDR3 runs to 14 residues. Trimming took off 0 bases at V and 2 bases at J, with 9 bases between the two ends.

This clonotype was seen once. The chain links TRBV20-1 to TRBJ2-7; TRBD1 might be the D (5 bases). V was clipped by 5 bases and J by 1 base, with 12 bases between them. CDR1 is DFQATT and CDR2 is SNEGSKA in the germline V gene (reference sequence). The CDR3 sequence is 13 residues long. The CDR3 reads CSAHRGRSYEQYF. CDR3 coding DNA: TGCAGTGCTCATAGGGGTAGGTCCTACGAGCAGTACTTC.

The table lists this clonotype with a few counts. The genes are TRBV24-1 and TRBJ2-1; 11 bases line up with TRBD2. Trimming at V came to 4 bases and at J to 2 bases, leaving 3 bases not matched to a gene. The CDR3 length is 16 residues. Germline values: CDR1 KGHDR, CDR2 SFDVKD. The CDR3 coding sequence is TGTGCCACCAGTGACCATAGCGGGAGGGCCTACAATGAGCAGTTCTTC. Translation gives CATSDHSGRAYNEQFF.

This chain connects TRBV6-1 to TRBJ1-5, with D maybe TRBD1 (5 bases). Germline loops: CDR1 MNHNS, CDR2 SASEGT. With 6 bases removed from V and 3 bases from J, the gap between germline ends came to 12 bases. This CDR3 has 14 amino acids. The CDR3 region is CASRATGFNQPQHF. In DNA, the CDR3 is TGTGCCAGCAGGGCCACAGGATTCAATCAGCCCCAGCATTTT.

In its sample, this clonotype was seen a few times. DNA for the CDR3: TGTGCCTGGAGTGTGATGGGCACTGAAGCTTTCTTT. This codes for CAWSVMGTEAFF. The rearrangement joins TRBV30 to TRBJ1-1; D is undetermined. There are 12 residues in the CDR3. V lost 0 bases, J lost 4 bases, and 6 bases lay in between. The germline V gene encodes CDR1 GTSNPN and CDR2 SVGIG (reference sequence).

The chain joins TRBV7-2 to TRBJ1-2; the D gene is possibly TRBD1 (5 bases). The CDR3 has 14 residues. Germline loops: CDR1 SGHTA, CDR2 FQGNSA. V lost 5 bases, J lost 4 bases, and 14 bases lay in between. The CDR3 is CASSQERDLYGYTF. CDR3 DNA: TGTGCCAGCAGCCAAGAACGGGACCTCTATGGCTACACCTTC.

The genes are TRBV6-5 and TRBJ1-1; D possibly corresponds to TRBD1 (6 bases). V lost 11 bases and J 3 bases, leaving 19 bases between the germline ends. This CDR3 is built from 14 residues. Germline CDR1 and CDR2: MNHEY and SVGAGI. The DNA for the CDR3 is TGTGCCGGTAGTCACAGGGTGTCGGACACTGAAGCTTTCTTT. Amino acids: CAGSHRVSDTEAFF.

This clonotype ranks as medium-sized. The rearrangement joins TRBV6-1 to TRBJ2-1; D unclear. The germline V gene encodes CDR1 MNHNS and CDR2 SASEGT. Trimming removed 5 bases at V and 3 bases at J, with 5 bases between. The CDR3 contains 12 residues. CDR3 amino acids: CASSPIYNEQFF. In nucleotides, the CDR3 is TGTGCCAGCAGTCCGATCTACAATGAGCAGTTCTTC.

Concerning this clonotype: Its ends do not fully match the called genes, so a read error is possible. This chain links TRBV12-3 or TRBV12-4 with TRBJ2-7; 9 nucleotides line up with TRBD2. The CDR3 totals 15 residues. The CDR3 here is CASSLSLAGINEQYF. The CDR3 DNA follows: TGTGCCAGCAGTTTAAGTCTAGCGGGAATTAACGAGCAGTATTTC.

To note about this clonotype: The junction departs from germline at one end; a sequencing error may be responsible. This sequence joins TRBV29-1 and TRBJ1-1, with D possibly being TRBD1 (6 bases). This CDR3 is 14 amino acids long. Looked up from germline, CDR1 is SQVTM and CDR2 is ANQGSEA. CDR3 coding DNA: TGCAGTGTTGTCAACAGGGTGACGAATACTGAAGCTTTCTTT. This codes for CSVVNRVTNTEAFF.

The V gene is TRBV15, the J gene TRBJ1-5; no firm D call. CDR3 size: 15 residues. V was cut by 1 base and J by 0 bases, with 7 bases left in between. Germline V CDR1 and CDR2: LNHNV, YYDKDF (reference sequence). The CDR3 nucleotides are TGTGCCACCAGCAGAGCTAAACTTAGCAATCAGCCCCAGCATTTT. Residues: CATSRAKLSNQPQHF.

This clonotype appeared a few times. V usage is TRBV28 and J usage is TRBJ2-1; 7 bases are shared with TRBD1. This CDR3 is 15 amino acids long. V shed 3 bases, J shed 0 bases, and the junction held 2 bases outside the gene matches. Germline V CDR1 and CDR2: MDHEN, SYDVKM. CDR3 bases: TGTGCCAGCAGTTTTCGGGACAGCTCCTACAATGAGCAGTTCTTC. Encoded protein: CASSFRDSSYNEQFF.

This clonotype was recorded at least ten times. In DNA, the CDR3 is TGTGCCAGCAGTGAGGGTTGGGGGTATCAGCCCCAGCATTTT. This translates into CASSEGWGYQPQHF. The chain carries TRBV6-1 and TRBJ1-5, with D tentatively TRBD1 (5 bases). Trimming removed 3 bases from V and 5 bases from J, with 11 bases in between. CDR1 and CDR2 from the germline V gene are MNHNS and SASEGT. The CDR3 is made up of 14 amino acids.

This clonotype was found a few times. One end of the junction varies from germline; a read error may be responsible. The chain combines TRBV5-1 with TRBJ2-1; D unresolved. The CDR3 runs 15 residues. The V gene's germline CDR1 is SGHRS and CDR2 YFSETQ. The CDR3 DNA reads as TGCGCCAGCAGCTTGGTCGCCTCGAACTACAACGAGCAGTTCTTC. Amino acids: CASSLVASNYNEQFF. Full variable domain (missing parts from reference TRBV5-1 and TRBJ2-1): KAGVTQTPRYLIKTRGQQVTLSCSPISGHRSVSWYQQTPGQGLQFLFEYFSETQRNKGNFPGRFSGRQFSNSRSEMNVSTLELGDSALYLCASSLVASNYNEQFFGPGTRLTVL.

This clonotype has at least ten counts. The chain couples TRBV10-1 to TRBJ1-6, with a tentative D call TRBD1 (6 bases). The CDR3 spans 13 residues. CDR1 and CDR2 from the germline V gene are WNHNN and SYGVQD (reference sequence). V lost 8 bases to trimming and J lost 9 bases, with 14 bases between them. The CDR3 protein is CASARDTGSPLHF. The CDR3, as DNA: TGCGCCAGCGCCCGGGACACCGGTTCACCCCTCCACTTT.

V and J are TRBV28 and TRBJ1-2; D is unclear. This CDR3 is 14 amino acids long. V dropped 5 bases and J dropped 3 bases, with 13 bases sitting between them. Germline values: CDR1 MDHEN, CDR2 SYDVKM. The CDR3 loop is CASSLLGSHYGYTF. The CDR3, as DNA: TGTGCCAGCAGTCTACTGGGGTCCCACTATGGCTACACCTTC.

With regard to this clonotype: One end of the junction varies from germline; a read error may be responsible. The V gene is TRBV30, the J gene TRBJ2-6; D is perhaps TRBD1 (6 bases). CDR1 is GTSNPN and CDR2 is SVGIG in the germline V gene (reference sequence). This CDR3 comprises 15 residues. Written as DNA, the CDR3 is TGTGCCTGGAGTGGGACAGCAGCCGGGGCCAACATCCTGACTTTC. The encoded protein is CAWSGTAAGANILTF.

Details on this clonotype: The junction departs from germline at one end; a sequencing error may be responsible. This sequence joins TRBV12-3 or TRBV12-4 and TRBJ2-3, with 8 positions matching TRBD2. This CDR3 spans 15 amino acids. CDR3 bases: TGTGCCAGCAGTTATCAAGCGGGAGCTAAAGATATGCAGTATTTT. Amino acids: CASSYQAGAKDMQYF.

Remarks on this clonotype: The junction departs from germline at one end; a sequencing error may be responsible. V usage is TRBV4-2 and J usage is TRBJ1-1; D gene unclear. This CDR3 has 14 residues. Germline V gene sequence: CDR1 LGHNA, CDR2 YNFKEQ. DNA for the CDR3: TGTACCAGCAGCCGGAGCACCGGAAACACTGAAGCTTTCTTT. It is translated as CTSSRSTGNTEAFF.